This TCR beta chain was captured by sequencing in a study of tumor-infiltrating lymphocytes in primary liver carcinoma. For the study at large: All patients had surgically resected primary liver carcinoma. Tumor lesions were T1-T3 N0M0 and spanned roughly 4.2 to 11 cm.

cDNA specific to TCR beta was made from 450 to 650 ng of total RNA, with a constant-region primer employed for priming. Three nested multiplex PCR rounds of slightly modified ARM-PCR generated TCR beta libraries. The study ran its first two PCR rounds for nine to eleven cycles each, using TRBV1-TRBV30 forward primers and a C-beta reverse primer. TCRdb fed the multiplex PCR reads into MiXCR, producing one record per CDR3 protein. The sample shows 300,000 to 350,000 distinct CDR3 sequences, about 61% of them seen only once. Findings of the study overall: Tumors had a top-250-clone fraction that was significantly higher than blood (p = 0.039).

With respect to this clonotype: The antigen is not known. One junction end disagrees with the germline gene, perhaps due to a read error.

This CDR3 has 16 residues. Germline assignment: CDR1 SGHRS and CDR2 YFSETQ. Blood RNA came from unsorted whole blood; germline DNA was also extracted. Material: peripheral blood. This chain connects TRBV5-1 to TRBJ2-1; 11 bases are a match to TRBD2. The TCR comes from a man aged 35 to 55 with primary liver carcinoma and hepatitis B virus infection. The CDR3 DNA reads TGCGCCAGCAGCTTACGACTAGCGGGACTCTACAATGAGCAGATCTTC. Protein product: CASSLRLAGLYNEQIF.